The rows below give T cell receptor beta chains drawn from one sample of a study of tumor-infiltrating lymphocytes in oesophageal squamous cell carcinoma. TCRdb used MiXCR to reprocess the PCR reads, holding one entry per CDR3 protein. This table holds just over 15,000 distinct CDR3 sequences, 50% found once. The sequenced sample was esophageal tumor tissue. The source is a male donor with esophageal squamous cell carcinoma. Both conserved end residues are part of each CDR3. D genes are given only for firm matches. Only some rows state a clone size, as once, few, many or a class for expanded clones.

- | - | TRBJ2-3 | TRBV7-2 | CASRSGGGDTQYF | TGTGCCAGCCGAAGCGGTGGGGGAGATACGCAGTATTTT
- | many | TRBJ2-1 | TRBV7-3 | CASSLGGRRIRANSSTDTQFF | TGTGCCAGCAGCCTAGGTGGGCGTCGGATCCGCGCCAATTCTAGCACAGATACGCAGTTCTTC
- | - | TRBJ2-2 | TRBV7-3 | CASSPGATSGTGELFF | TGTGCCAGCAGCCCCGGGGCTACTTCGGGCACCGGGGAGCTGTTTTTT
TRBD2 | many | TRBJ2-3 | TRBV14 | CASSQDPAGVSTDTQYF | TGTGCCAGCAGCCAAGATCCAGCGGGGGTTTCCACAGATACGCAGTATTTT
- | - | TRBJ2-7 | TRBV7-2 | CASSPYLSTGRPLSYEQYF | TGTGCCAGCAGCCCCTACCTCTCGACAGGGAGGCCCCTCTCCTACGAGCAGTACTTC
- | few | TRBJ2-3 | TRBV12-1 | CASSQRLAGVDTQYF | TGTGCCAGCAGCCAACGACTAGCGGGAGTAGATACGCAGTATTTT
TRBD2 | - | TRBJ2-5 | TRBV7-6 | CASSPIRGGGRETQYF | TGTGCTAGCAGCCCAATCCGGGGCGGGGGAAGGGAGACCCAGTACTTC
- | few | TRBJ2-5 | TRBV7-2 | CASSLNPGAQETQYF | TGTGCCAGCAGCCTAAACCCCGGGGCACAAGAGACCCAGTACTTC
TRBD2 | - | TRBJ2-3 | TRBV5-1 | CASSRTSFSTDTQYF | TGCGCCAGCAGTCGGACTAGCTTTAGCACAGATACGCAGTATTTT
TRBD2 | - | TRBJ2-1 | TRBV11-3 | CASSLGTSGLDEQFF | TGTGCCAGCAGTTTAGGGACTAGCGGCTTGGATGAGCAGTTCTTC
- | - | TRBJ2-7 | TRBV12-3/TRBV12-4 | CASSLVDLGRNEQYF | TGTGCCAGCAGTTTAGTTGATCTAGGTAGGAATGAGCAGTACTTC
- | - | TRBJ1-1 | TRBV7-2 | CASSLAVEAFF | TGTGCCAGCAGCTTAGCGGTTGAAGCTTTCTTT
- | few | TRBJ2-5 | TRBV7-8 | CASSLGERETQYF | TGTGCCAGCAGCTTAGGGGAGAGAGAGACCCAGTACTTC
TRBD2 | once | TRBJ2-4 | TRBV6-6 | CASSYSASGTF | TGTGCCAGCAGTTACTCCGCTAGCGGGACTTTC